The 18 T cell receptor beta chains below come from one sample, sequenced in a study of regulatory T cells in long-lasting Graves disease. The authors built TCR beta libraries using iRepertoire HTBI primers and Arm-PCR of CDR3 regions. TCRdb re-called the multiplex PCR reads through MiXCR, storing one row per CDR3 protein. The sample shows about 450,000 distinct CDR3 sequences, 12% to 15% of them seen only once. The time point: newly diagnosed GD, antithyroid drugs for less than 3 months. Making the TCR library involved RNA that had been extracted from PBMCs. These records were also assigned to another study, of T cells in Graves' hyperthyroidism and ophthalmopathy.

Specimen: peripheral blood mononuclear cells (PBMCs), collected at new diagnosis, from a patient treated with antithyroid drugs. These receptor sequences come from a woman aged 50 to 60 with Graves disease.

The CDR3 DNA reads as TGTGCCAGCAGTTCGGACAGGGGTATTGTAGGGGAGCTGTTTTTT. As protein: CASSSDRGIVGELFF. The V gene is TRBV6-9, the J gene TRBJ2-2; 9 bases match TRBD1. Germline V CDR1 and CDR2: MNHGY, SVAAGI. J gave up 8 bases and V 4 bases, and 8 bases lay outside the gene matches. This CDR3 region has 15 residues.

This clonotype was counted only a few times. CDR3 region: CASSVTGDYGYTF. The CDR3 DNA sequence: TGTGCCAGCAGCGTTACAGGGGACTATGGCTACACCTTC. The V gene is TRBV6-2 or TRBV6-3, the J gene TRBJ1-2, with 7 bases that match TRBD1. The CDR3 totals 13 residues. Germline loops: CDR1 MNHEY, CDR2 SVGEGT. Losses at the gene ends were 6 bases for V and 3 bases for J; bases not matched to a gene: 4.

This clonotype showed up many times. The rearrangement uses TRBV27 and TRBJ2-2, with TRBD1 matching 8 bases. Germline CDR1 and CDR2: MNHEY and SMNVEV (reference sequence). CDR3 size: 15 residues. The trim removed 0 bases at V and 5 bases at J, leaving 2 bases unmatched. The CDR3 loop is CASSLSRTGTGELFF. CDR3 in DNA: TGTGCCAGCAGTTTATCGAGGACAGGGACCGGGGAGCTGTTTTTT.

The J gene is TRBJ2-3, the V gene TRBV4-1, with D possibly TRBD2 on 7 matching bases. This CDR3 comprises 17 residues. Germline V gene sequence: CDR1 MGHRA, CDR2 YSYEKL. Trimming stripped 1 base from V and 1 base from J, with 15 bases between. The CDR3 here is CASSQGGWGGRTDTQYF. The DNA for the CDR3 is TGCGCCAGCAGCCAAGGGGGCTGGGGGGGCCGCACAGATACGCAGTATTTT.

This clonotype was picked up a small number of times. The V and J genes are TRBV24-1 and TRBJ1-2; D is perhaps TRBD1 (5 bases). Germline loops: CDR1 KGHDR, CDR2 SFDVKD. The V gene lost 3 bases and the J gene lost 3 bases, with 13 bases spanning the gap. The CDR3 extends over 15 amino acids. The DNA for the CDR3 is TGTGCCACCAGTGATACGCAGGGTCCGTACTATGGCTACACCTTC. It translates to CATSDTQGPYYGYTF.

This clonotype was observed many times. The chain employs TRBV20-1 and TRBJ2-7, with 14 bases matching TRBD2. Germline trimming cut 1 base from V and 2 bases from J; bases unmatched to any gene: 10. Germline values: CDR1 DFQATT, CDR2 SNEGSKA (reference sequence). The CDR3 spans 18 residues. Written as DNA, the CDR3 is TGCAGTGCTAGAGGAGTTGGGGGACTAGCGGGAGAAACCTACGAGCAGTACTTC. Translating gives CSARGVGGLAGETYEQYF.

This clonotype appeared a few times. V is TRBV18 and J is TRBJ2-2; D might be TRBD2 (6 bases). Germline lookup yields CDR1 KGHSH and CDR2 LQKENI. Trimming took 0 bases from V and 2 from J, leaving 10 bases between them. The CDR3 consists of 16 residues. CDR3 nucleotides: TGTGCCAGCTCACCACCGGCTAGCGTAAACACCGGGGAGCTGTTTTTT. Its protein is CASSPPASVNTGELFF.

This clonotype was observed many times. This chain joins TRBV7-2 and TRBJ2-5, with D tentatively TRBD1 (5 bases). Germline V lookup: CDR1 SGHTA, CDR2 FQGNSA. CDR3 length: 15 residues. V was pared by 2 bases and J by 1 base, with 11 bases between. The CDR3 region is CASSLLGDFQETQYF. Written as DNA, the CDR3 is TGTGCCAGCAGCTTATTAGGGGATTTCCAAGAGACCCAGTACTTC. The full variable domain, with the rest looked up from reference TRBV7-2 and TRBJ2-5, is GAGVSQSPSNKVTEKGKDVELRCDPISGHTALYWYRQSLGQGLEFLIYFQGNSAPDKSGLPSDRFSAERTGGSVSTLTIQRTQQEDSAVYLCASSLLGDFQETQYFGPGTRLLVL.

The chain links TRBV27 to TRBJ1-6; the match to TRBD1 covers 9 bases. The V segment lost 5 bases and the J segment 9 bases; nucleotides outside the gene matches: 5. Germline V gene sequence: CDR1 MNHEY, CDR2 SMNVEV (reference sequence). The CDR3 is 14 amino acids. CDR3 region: CASSPWTGASPLHF. The CDR3, as DNA: TGTGCCAGCAGTCCCTGGACAGGGGCTTCACCCCTCCACTTT.

This clonotype was seen ten or more times. The chain carries TRBV2 and TRBJ2-7; possible D gene TRBD2, 6 bases. With 8 bases removed from V and 3 bases from J, the gap between germline ends came to 23 bases. The CDR3 contains 16 residues. From germline, CDR1 is SNHLY and CDR2 FYNNEI. The CDR3 DNA follows: TGTGCCAGCGGGACTTCGACACTATGGGGTGGCTACGAGCAGTACTTC. Translating gives CASGTSTLWGGYEQYF.

This clonotype has a count of ten or more. V is TRBV28 and J is TRBJ1-1; TRBD1 might be the D (6 bases). The V and J ends lost 3 bases and 4 bases respectively, with 15 bases between them. The V gene's germline CDR1 is MDHEN and CDR2 SYDVKM. The CDR3 is made up of 15 amino acids. CDR3 residues: CASSFKTGRVTEAFF. DNA for the CDR3: TGTGCCAGCAGTTTTAAAACAGGGCGGGTCACTGAAGCTTTCTTT.

V and J are TRBV27 and TRBJ2-2; 7 bases match TRBD2. The CDR3 extends over 12 amino acids. Germline V gene data show CDR1 as MNHEY and CDR2 as SMNVEV (reference sequence). V lost 3 bases to trimming and J lost 13 bases; unmatched junction nucleotides: 5. CDR3 nucleotides: TGTGCCAGCAGTTTGCCTAGCGGTGGGCTGTTTTTT. It specifies CASSLPSGGLFF.

This clonotype has a count of ten or more. The rearrangement joins TRBV30 to TRBJ2-3; no clear D. This CDR3 is 13 amino acids long. Per the germline V gene, CDR1 is GTSNPN and CDR2 is SVGIG (reference sequence). Trimming stripped 2 bases from V and 0 bases from J, with 6 bases between. This CDR3 is CAWSYGSTDTQYF. CDR3 in DNA: TGTGCCTGGAGTTACGGTAGCACAGATACGCAGTATTTT.

This clonotype was picked up many times. The V gene is TRBV28, the J gene TRBJ2-7; tentatively, D is TRBD2 (6 bases). Trimming shortened V by 8 bases and J by 0 bases, and 17 bases separated the two germline ends. Germline V gives CDR1 MDHEN, CDR2 SYDVKM. This CDR3 comprises 15 residues. CDR3 amino acids: CASRRDSGSSYEQYF. As DNA, the CDR3 is TGTGCCAGCCGTCGGGACTCAGGGTCCTCCTACGAGCAGTACTTC. Variable domain in full (rest from reference TRBV28 and TRBJ2-7): DVKVTQSSRYLVKRTGEKVFLECVQDMDHENMFWYRQDPGLGLRLIYFSYDVKMKEKGDIPEGYSVSREKKERFSLILESASTNQTSMYLCASRRDSGSSYEQYFGPGTRLTVT.

This clonotype was found a few times. V gene TRBV6-1 combines with J gene TRBJ2-1, with D perhaps TRBD2 (6 bases). Trimming removed 2 bases at V and 7 bases at J, with 15 bases between. There are 15 residues in the CDR3. Germline V lookup: CDR1 MNHNS, CDR2 SASEGT. CDR3 coding DNA: TGTGCCAGCAGTGAATCATGGGGCGGGACGAATGAGCAGTTCTTC. Protein sequence: CASSESWGGTNEQFF.

The sample holds many counts of this clonotype. The CDR3: CASKRLAGGETQYF. The DNA of the CDR3 is TGTGCCAGCAAACGACTAGCGGGTGGAGAGACCCAGTACTTC. The genes are TRBV12-3 or TRBV12-4 and TRBJ2-5, with TRBD2 identical over 10 bases. Trimming at V came to 7 bases and at J to 4 bases, leaving 6 bases not matched to a gene. The CDR3 is made up of 14 amino acids.

J is TRBJ2-6 and V is TRBV27; a possible D gene is TRBD2 (5 bases). Trimming removed 6 bases at V and 6 bases at J, with 21 bases between. The germline V gene encodes CDR1 MNHEY and CDR2 SMNVEV (reference sequence). The CDR3 loop spans 17 amino acids. CDR3: CASRTEDSPREANVLTF. The CDR3 DNA reads as TGTGCCAGCAGAACCGAGGACTCACCACGAGAGGCCAACGTCCTGACTTTC.

In its sample, this clonotype was seen many times. The V call is TRBV5-1, the J call TRBJ2-7; 8 bases agree with TRBD2. The CDR3 is 16 residues long. The germline V gene has CDR1 SGHRS and CDR2 YFSETQ. Unmatched junction bases numbered 11, after V lost 4 bases and J lost 2 bases. CDR3 loop: CASSGSGVAGTYEQYF. DNA for the CDR3: TGCGCCAGCAGCGGAAGCGGGGTAGCGGGGACCTACGAGCAGTACTTC.